The clone carrying this T cell receptor (beta chain) was detected ten times or more. This sample is drawn from a study of T-cell reconstitution after alpha-beta-depleted transplantation in children. For TCRbeta, the library was prepared with unique molecular identifiers. TCRdb re-analysed the PCR reads in MiXCR, keeping a single row per CDR3 protein. The sample has some 490,000 distinct CDR3 sequences; approximately 12% are singletons. This material consisted of PBMCs from the stem cell graft donor, taken from the stem cell graft. The clonotype comes from a human donor who donated a stem cell graft to a child with combined immunodeficiency.

Here the CDR3 DNA reads TGTGCCATCAGTGTCGGTGGTGGGGACAGGGGGACCTACGAGCAGTACTTC. It translates to CAISVGGGDRGTYEQYF. The genes are TRBV10-3 and TRBJ2-7, with 11 nucleotides matching TRBD1. Germline loops: CDR1 ENHRY, CDR2 SYGVKD. The CDR3 is 17 amino acids. J gave up 2 bases and V 4 bases, and 10 bases lay outside the gene matches.